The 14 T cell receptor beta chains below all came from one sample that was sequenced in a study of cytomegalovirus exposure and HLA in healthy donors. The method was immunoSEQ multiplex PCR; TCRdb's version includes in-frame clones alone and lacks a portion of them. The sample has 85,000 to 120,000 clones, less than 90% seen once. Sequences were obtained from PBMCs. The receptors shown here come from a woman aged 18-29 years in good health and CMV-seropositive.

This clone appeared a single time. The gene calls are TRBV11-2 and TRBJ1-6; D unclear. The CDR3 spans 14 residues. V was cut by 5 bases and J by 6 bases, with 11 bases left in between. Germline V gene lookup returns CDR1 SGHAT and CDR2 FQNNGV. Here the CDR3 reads CASSPSGVNSPLHF. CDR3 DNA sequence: TGTGCCAGCAGCCCCAGTGGAGTTAATTCACCCCTCCACTTT.

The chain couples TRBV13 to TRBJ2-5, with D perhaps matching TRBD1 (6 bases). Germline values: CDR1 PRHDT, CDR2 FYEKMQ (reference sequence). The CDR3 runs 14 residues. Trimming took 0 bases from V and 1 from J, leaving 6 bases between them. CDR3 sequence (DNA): TGTGCCAGCAGCTTAGGACAGGGCCAAGAGACCCAGTACTTC. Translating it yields CASSLGQGQETQYF.

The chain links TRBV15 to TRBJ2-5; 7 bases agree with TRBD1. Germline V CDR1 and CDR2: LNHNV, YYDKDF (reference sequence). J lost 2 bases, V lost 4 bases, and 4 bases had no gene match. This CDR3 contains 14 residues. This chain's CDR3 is CATSTGTDQETQYF. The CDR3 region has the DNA TGTGCCACCAGCACCGGGACAGATCAAGAGACCCAGTACTTC. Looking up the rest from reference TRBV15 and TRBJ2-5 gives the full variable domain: DAMVIQNPRYQVTQFGKPVTLSCSQTLNHNVMYWYQQKSSQAPKLLFHYYDKDFNNEADTPDNFQSRRPNTSFCFLDIRSPGLGDTAMYLCATSTGTDQETQYFGPGTRLLVL.

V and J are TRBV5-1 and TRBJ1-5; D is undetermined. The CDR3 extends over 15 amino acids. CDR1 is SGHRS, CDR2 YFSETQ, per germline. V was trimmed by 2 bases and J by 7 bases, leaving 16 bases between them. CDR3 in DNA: TGCGCCAGCAGCTTAAACGCAGGTCCTGGGCAGCCCCAGCATTTT. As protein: CASSLNAGPGQPQHF.

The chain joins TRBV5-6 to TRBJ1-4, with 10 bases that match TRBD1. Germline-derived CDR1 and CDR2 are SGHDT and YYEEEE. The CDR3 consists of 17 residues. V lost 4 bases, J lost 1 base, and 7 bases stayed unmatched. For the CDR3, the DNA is TGTGCCAGCAGCCAAACAGGACAGGGGGTAACTAATGAAAAACTGTTTTTT. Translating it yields CASSQTGQGVTNEKLFF.

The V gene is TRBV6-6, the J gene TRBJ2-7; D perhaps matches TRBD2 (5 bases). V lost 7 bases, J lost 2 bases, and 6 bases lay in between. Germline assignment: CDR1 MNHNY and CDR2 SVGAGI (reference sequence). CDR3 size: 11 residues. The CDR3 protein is CASTGTYEQYF. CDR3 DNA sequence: TGTGCCAGCACCGGGACCTACGAGCAGTACTTC.

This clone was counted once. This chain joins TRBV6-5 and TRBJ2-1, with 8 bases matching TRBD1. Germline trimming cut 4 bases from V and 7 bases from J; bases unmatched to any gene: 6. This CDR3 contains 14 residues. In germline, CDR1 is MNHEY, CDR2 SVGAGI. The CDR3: CASSFGQGVNEQFF. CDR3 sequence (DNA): TGTGCCAGCAGTTTTGGACAGGGTGTAAATGAGCAGTTCTTC.

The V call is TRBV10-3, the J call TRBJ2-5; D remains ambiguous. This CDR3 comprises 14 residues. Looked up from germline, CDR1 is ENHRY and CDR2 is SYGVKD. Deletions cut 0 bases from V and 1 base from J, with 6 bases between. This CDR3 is CAISESYSQETQYF. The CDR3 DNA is TGTGCCATCAGTGAGTCATACAGCCAAGAGACCCAGTACTTC.

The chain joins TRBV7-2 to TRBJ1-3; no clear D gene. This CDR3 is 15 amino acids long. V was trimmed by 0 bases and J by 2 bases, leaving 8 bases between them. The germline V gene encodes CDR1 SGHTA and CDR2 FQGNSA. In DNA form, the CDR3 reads TGTGCCAGCAGCTTAGCGTCGGGAACTGGAAACACCATATATTTT. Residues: CASSLASGTGNTIYF.

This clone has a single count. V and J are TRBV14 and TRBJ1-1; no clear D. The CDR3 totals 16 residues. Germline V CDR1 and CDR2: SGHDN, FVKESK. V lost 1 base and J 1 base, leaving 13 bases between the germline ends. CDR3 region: CASSQGFADRNTEAFF. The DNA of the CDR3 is TGTGCCAGCAGCCAAGGCTTCGCGGATAGGAACACTGAAGCTTTCTTT.

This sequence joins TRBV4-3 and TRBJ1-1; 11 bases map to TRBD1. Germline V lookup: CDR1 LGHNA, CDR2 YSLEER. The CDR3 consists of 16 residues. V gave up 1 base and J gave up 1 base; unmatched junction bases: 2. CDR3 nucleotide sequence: TGCGCCAGCAGCCAAGCTGGGACAGGGGGGAACACTGAAGCTTTCTTT. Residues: CASSQAGTGGNTEAFF.

CDR3 nucleotide sequence: TGTGCCAGCAGCTCAGGGACAGGGGACGGTCAGCCCCAGCATTTT. Its protein is CASSSGTGDGQPQHF. The chain links TRBV7-6 to TRBJ1-5; 10 positions agree with TRBD1. The germline CDR1 and CDR2 sequences are SGHVS and FNYEAQ. V was pared by 4 bases and J by 6 bases, with 6 bases of the junction left unmatched. The CDR3 has 15 residues.

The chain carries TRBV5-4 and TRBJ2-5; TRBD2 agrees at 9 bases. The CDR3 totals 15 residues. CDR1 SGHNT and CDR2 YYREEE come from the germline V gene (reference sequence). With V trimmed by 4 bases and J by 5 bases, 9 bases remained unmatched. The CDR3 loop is CASSASGGRGETQYF. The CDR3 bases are TGTGCCAGCAGCGCCAGCGGGGGGCGCGGGGAGACCCAGTACTTC.

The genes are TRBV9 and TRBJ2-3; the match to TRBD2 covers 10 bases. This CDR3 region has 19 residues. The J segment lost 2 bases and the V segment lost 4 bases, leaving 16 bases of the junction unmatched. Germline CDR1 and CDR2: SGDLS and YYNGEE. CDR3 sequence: CASSFGRGASGGTTDTQYF. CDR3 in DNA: TGTGCCAGCAGCTTCGGGAGGGGCGCTAGCGGGGGTACCACAGATACGCAGTATTTT.